This T cell receptor beta chain stems from a study of blood T cells in healthy people across ages. Across the study: Through template switching, about one barcoded beta molecule was captured per two T cells, as measured in model experiments.

Extraction yielded at least 5 micrograms of total RNA per sample. Germline lookup yields CDR1 LGHNA and CDR2 YNFKEQ. The CDR3 runs 16 residues. Trimming cost V 0 bases and J 2 bases, with 12 bases left between them. The second PCR ran about 6 to 12 cycles with a sample-barcoded 5' primer and J-beta primers. A single record per CDR3 protein comes from TCRdb applying MiXCR to the 5' RACE reads. This table has around 870,000 distinct CDR3 sequences, under 35% appearing once. This clonotype appeared many times. The antigen is unknown. Study outcomes and limitations: Possibly confounding the expanded clonotype changes was the fact that donor CMV status was unknown.

The specimen sequenced was blood. The V and J genes are TRBV4-2 and TRBJ2-3; D is perhaps TRBD2 (5 bases). The source is a woman of 80 years or more in good health. CDR3 sequence (DNA): TGTGCCAGCAGCCAAGACGGCAGCGGCCCCACAGATACGCAGTATTTT. It yields the protein CASSQDGSGPTDTQYF.